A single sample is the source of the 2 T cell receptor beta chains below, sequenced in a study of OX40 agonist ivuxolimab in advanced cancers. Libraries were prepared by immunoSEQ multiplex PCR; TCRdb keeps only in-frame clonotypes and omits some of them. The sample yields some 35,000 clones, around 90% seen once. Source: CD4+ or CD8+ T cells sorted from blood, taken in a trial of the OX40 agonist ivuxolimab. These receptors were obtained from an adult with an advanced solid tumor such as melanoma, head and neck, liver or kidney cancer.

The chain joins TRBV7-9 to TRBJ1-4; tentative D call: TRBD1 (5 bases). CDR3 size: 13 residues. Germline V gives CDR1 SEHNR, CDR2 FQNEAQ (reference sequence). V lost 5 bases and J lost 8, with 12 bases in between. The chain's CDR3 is CASSPLAGEKLFF. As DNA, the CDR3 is TGTGCCAGCAGCCCCCTGGCAGGGGAAAAACTGTTTTTT.

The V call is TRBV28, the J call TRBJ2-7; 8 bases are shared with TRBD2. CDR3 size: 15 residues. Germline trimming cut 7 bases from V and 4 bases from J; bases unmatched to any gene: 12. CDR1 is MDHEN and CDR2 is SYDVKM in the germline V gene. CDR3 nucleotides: TGTGCCAGCACTACTGCCGGGACTAGTATATACGAGCAGTACTTC. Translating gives CASTTAGTSIYEQYF.